This entry describes one T cell receptor beta chain. There is no known antigen for this receptor. No much larger clone exists at a distance of one base, and base qualities are not known. This sample was included in a study of shared clonotypes between healthy human individuals (TCRdb year 2020). For the wider study: The cohort included three men and a couple of women between 18 and 49 years of age. Each donor's leukapheresis produced roughly between roughly 0.85 and 9.5 billion PBMCs. To estimate repertoire size and how much clonotype sharing occurs between individuals, the study deeply sequenced the blood TCR repertoires of several healthy adults. Libraries were prepared and TCR repertoires were sequenced by different laboratories using diverse techniques, in order to increase sequencing depth and limit assay-specific biases.

Overall study outcomes, separate from this receptor: Sampling was restricted to blood, and TCR repertoires in tissue are likely to differ from TCR repertoires in blood. Because the study included a small number of donors, the genetic and exposure-history diversity represented was limited. Pairwise subsampling indicated that sequencing depth was expected to affect the degree of clonotype sharing among donors.

Donors were healthy HIV-negative adults with no recently reported acute infections or vaccinations. Every donor was a Caucasian adult living in Nashville, Tennessee, USA. For unsorted samples, tens of millions of PBMCs were counted, and genomic DNA was extracted using the QIAamp DNA Blood Mini kit. Blood was obtained by leukapheresis, after which PBMCs were separated by Ficoll-Histopaque density gradient centrifugation and cryopreserved in liquid nitrogen vapor phase. TCR CDR3 regions were amplified from genomic DNA by multiplex PCR using the deep immunoSEQ assay. Genomic DNA extracted from each cell subset was distributed evenly over all wells of several immunoSEQ 96-well plates, and each plate served as one replicate. For unsorted PBMC, each replicate PCR was loaded with about 300 ng genomic DNA, equivalent to about 33,000 T cell genomes. Ten immunoSEQ deep assay plates were used to sequence unsorted PBMC genomic DNA. Purified libraries were quantified with a Qubit 3.0 fluorometer, sized on a Bioanalyzer 2100, and re-quantified with the KAPA Library Quantification kit. Each immunoSEQ 96-well plate was sequenced on its own single-read 150-cycle Illumina NextSeq 550 flow cell. Concerning the study's data processing: Because only junctional sequences without quality scores were contained in the immunoSEQ output, filtering matching that applied to full-length reads could not be performed. To assign V/J genes and CDR3, sequences were annotated against IMGT germline references using PyIR, a Python wrapper for IgBLAST v1.9. Any read was removed if the V/J assignment was weak (E-value above 1e-6), the CDR3 was missing, or the read contained stop codons, out-of-frame junctions, or ambiguous translated residues. A V3J clonotype was defined by an identical inferred V gene, J gene, and CDR3 amino acid sequence. Percentage overlap between repertoires was calculated by dividing the number of shared unique clonotypes by the size of the smaller repertoire. Richness of each repertoire was evaluated using RTK rarefaction, the Chao1 estimator, and Recon v2.1 estimates of unobserved clonotypes. Sourced from immuneACCESS, this table was stored by TCRdb with only in-frame sequences that have V and J called. A share of the clones is absent; for the studies checked, an unresolved V gene accounts for under half, and the remainder has no known explanation. V, J and clone size were drawn from that table, and D and trimming were deduced from the DNA. The sample table holds about 490,000 clones, of which more than 65% were seen once. Of the sample, about an eighth falls within the top ten clones.

Measured from the cysteine to the phenylalanine, the CDR3 is 19 residues long. The sequence is cut down to CDR3 DNA, 57 bases in frame from base 1. Sequences SGHRS (CDR1) and YFSETQ (CDR2) are obtained from the germline V gene. V and J are trimmed by 0 bases and 0 bases, and the gene matches miss 9 bases of the junction. Specimen: PBMCs. The receptor chain draws on TRBV5-1 and TRBJ2-2; 9 nucleotides in the junction match TRBD2. The clonotype originates from a woman in her 40s in good health. Some clones in this sample may be carry-over from other donors' samples. The bases are TGCGCCAGCAGCTTGGCGATCCTAGCGGGATCCCCGAACACCGGGGAGCTGTTTTTT. Its translation is CASSLAILAGSPNTGELFF.